The next 10 T cell receptor beta chains were all read from a single sample in a study of T-cell memory formation after mild COVID-19. MiXCR, run by TCRdb on the 5' RACE reads, gives a single entry per CDR3 protein. The data show 140,000 or so distinct CDR3 sequences, approximately 6% seen once. Sequenced: PBMCs or a T cell subset sorted from them (not recorded which). These receptors came from an adult woman who had mild COVID-19 (a few samples of this study predate the infection). Cell type and time point are not known.

J is TRBJ2-1 and V is TRBV20-1; TRBD1 agrees at 7 bases. Germline V gives CDR1 DFQATT, CDR2 SNEGSKA (reference sequence). V was pared by 0 bases and J by 7 bases, with 12 bases of the junction left unmatched. CDR3 length equals 16 residues. In DNA form, the CDR3 reads TGCAGTGCTAGAGACCTCAGACAGGGCCACGGGAATGAGCAGTTCTTC. Encoded protein: CSARDLRQGHGNEQFF.

The rearrangement uses TRBV6-1 and TRBJ1-2; D remains unclear. Deletions cut 4 bases from V and 5 bases from J, with 8 bases between. The germline V gene has CDR1 MNHNS and CDR2 SASEGT. The CDR3 totals 12 residues. The CDR3 coding sequence is TGTGCCAGCAGTGCTGGACTTTATGGCTACACCTTC. Translation gives CASSAGLYGYTF.

This clonotype was detected a few times. This chain connects TRBV3-1 to TRBJ1-2; D unclear. Per the germline V gene, CDR1 is LGHDT and CDR2 is YNNKEL (reference sequence). This CDR3 spans 13 amino acids. The V end lost 6 bases, the J end lost 2 bases, and 10 bases lay between the germline ends. The CDR3 DNA is TGTGCCAGCAGTCTGGGAGAGAACTATGGCTACACCTTC. Protein sequence: CASSLGENYGYTF.

This clonotype was seen more than once but under ten times. V usage is TRBV10-3 and J usage is TRBJ2-2; the D gene is possibly TRBD2 (6 bases). The germline V and J ends were trimmed by 4 bases and 0 bases, with 30 bases remaining between them. Germline V CDR1 and CDR2: ENHRY, SYGVKD. The CDR3 has 22 residues. The CDR3 is CAISGSLGRPTFAYPNTGELFF. The CDR3 DNA reads TGTGCCATCAGTGGCTCACTGGGGAGGCCGACCTTCGCCTATCCGAACACCGGGGAGCTGTTTTTT.

V and J are TRBV7-7 and TRBJ2-5, with D perhaps matching TRBD1 (6 bases). This CDR3 is 15 amino acids long. The V end was cut by 5 bases, the J end by 6 bases, with 19 bases between. CDR1 and CDR2 (germline): SSHAT, FNYEAQ (reference sequence). This CDR3 reads CASSPQMGAVKTQYF. The CDR3 region has the DNA TGTGCCAGCAGCCCTCAGATGGGGGCGGTGAAGACCCAGTACTTC.

The table lists this clonotype with a few counts. This sequence joins TRBV3-1 and TRBJ2-3, with D hard to call. Germline V lookup: CDR1 LGHDT, CDR2 YNNKEL (reference sequence). Trimming left V 6 bases short and J 6 bases short, with 10 bases between. The CDR3 is made up of 12 amino acids. The CDR3 region has the DNA TGTGCCAGCAGGGGTATCAGGGATACGCAGTATTTT. Translation gives CASRGIRDTQYF.

This clonotype was found a few times. This rearrangement joins TRBV7-2 to TRBJ1-6; the D is unclear. Trimming removed 1 base from V and 8 bases from J, with 9 bases in between. The CDR3 contains 14 residues. Germline V gene lookup returns CDR1 SGHTA and CDR2 FQGNSA. The CDR3 DNA reads TGTGCCAGCAGCTTAGTTTTAGTGGATTCACCCCTCCACTTT. It codes for CASSLVLVDSPLHF.

This clonotype is a singleton in its sample. This may arise from a read error, as a much more abundant clone is one base away. This rearrangement joins TRBV7-2 to TRBJ2-5; D unresolved. Per germline, CDR1 SGHTA and CDR2 FQGNSA. V lost 4 bases, J lost 5 bases, and 14 bases lay in between. The CDR3 is 14 residues long. Written as DNA, the CDR3 is TGTGCCAGCAGCTCCACCACGCCTCACGAGACCCAGTACTTC. This codes for CASSSTTPHETQYF.

V and J are TRBV6-6 and TRBJ2-3; D not resolved. This CDR3 has 12 residues. Trimming pared 6 bases from V and 6 bases from J, leaving 10 bases between. Germline lookup yields CDR1 MNHNY and CDR2 SVGAGI (reference sequence). The chain's CDR3 is CASRTPPDTQYF. The DNA of the CDR3 is TGTGCCAGCAGAACACCTCCGGATACGCAGTATTTT.

This clonotype was counted between two and nine times. The V and J genes are TRBV7-8 and TRBJ2-5; 10 bases map to TRBD2. Germline V CDR1 and CDR2: SGHVS, FQNEAQ. The CDR3 runs to 16 residues. V shed 1 base and J 8 bases; nucleotides not matched to a gene: 10. For the CDR3, the DNA is TGTGCCAGCAGCTTAGGAACTAGCGGGGTCCTCGCTACCCAGTACTTC. This translates into CASSLGTSGVLATQYF.